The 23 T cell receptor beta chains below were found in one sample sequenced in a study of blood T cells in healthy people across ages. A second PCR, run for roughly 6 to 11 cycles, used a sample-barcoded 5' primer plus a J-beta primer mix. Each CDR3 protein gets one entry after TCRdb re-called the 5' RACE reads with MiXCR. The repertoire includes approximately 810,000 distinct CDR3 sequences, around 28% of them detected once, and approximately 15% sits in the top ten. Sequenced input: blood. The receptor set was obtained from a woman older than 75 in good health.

The CDR3 here is CASSQAPQNQPQHF. DNA of the CDR3: TGCGCCAGCAGCCAAGCACCGCAAAATCAGCCCCAGCATTTT. J is TRBJ1-5 and V is TRBV4-3; D unclear. CDR3 length: 14 amino acids. Germline V gene data show CDR1 as LGHNA and CDR2 as YSLEER. The V end lost 1 base, the J end lost 4 bases, and 8 bases lay between the germline ends.

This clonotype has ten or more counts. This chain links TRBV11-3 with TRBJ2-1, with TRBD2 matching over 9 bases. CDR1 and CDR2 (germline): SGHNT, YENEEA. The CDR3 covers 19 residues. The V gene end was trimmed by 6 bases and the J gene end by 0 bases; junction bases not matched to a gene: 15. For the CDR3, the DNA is TGTGCCAGCAGTTCCCCCAACAGAGGTAGCGGGGGCTCCTACAATGAGCAGTTCTTC. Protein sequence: CASSSPNRGSGGSYNEQFF. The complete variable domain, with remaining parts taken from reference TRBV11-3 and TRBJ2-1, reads EAGVVQSPRYKIIEKKQPVAFWCNPISGHNTLYWYLQNLGQGPELLIRYENEEAVDDSQLPKDRFSAERLKGVDSTLKIQPAELGDSAVYLCASSSPNRGSGGSYNEQFFGPGTRLTVL.

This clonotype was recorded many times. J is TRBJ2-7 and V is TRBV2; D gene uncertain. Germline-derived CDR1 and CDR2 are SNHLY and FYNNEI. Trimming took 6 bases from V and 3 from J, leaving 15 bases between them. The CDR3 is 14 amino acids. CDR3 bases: TGTGCCAGCAGCGACGACTCGTCTTTCTACGAGCAGTACTTC. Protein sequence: CASSDDSSFYEQYF.

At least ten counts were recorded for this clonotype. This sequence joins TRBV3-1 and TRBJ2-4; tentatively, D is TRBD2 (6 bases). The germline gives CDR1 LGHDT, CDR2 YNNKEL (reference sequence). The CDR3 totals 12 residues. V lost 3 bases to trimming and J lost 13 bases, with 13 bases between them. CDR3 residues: CASSQEPREQYF. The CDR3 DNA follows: TGTGCCAGCAGCCAGGAGCCTCGGGAGCAGTACTTC.

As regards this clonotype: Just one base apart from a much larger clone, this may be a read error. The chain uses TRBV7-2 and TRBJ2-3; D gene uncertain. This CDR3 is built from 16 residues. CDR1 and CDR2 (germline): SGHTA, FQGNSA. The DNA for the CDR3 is TGTGCCGGCAGCTTATCCGGGCAGGAACTCGCAGATACGCAGTATTTT. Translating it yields CAGSLSGQELADTQYF.

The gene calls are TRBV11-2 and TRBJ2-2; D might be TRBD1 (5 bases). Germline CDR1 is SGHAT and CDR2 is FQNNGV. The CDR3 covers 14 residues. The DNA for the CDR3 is TGTGCGACCAGGGCAGGTGGGAACACCGGGGAGCTGTTTTTT. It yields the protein CATRAGGNTGELFF.

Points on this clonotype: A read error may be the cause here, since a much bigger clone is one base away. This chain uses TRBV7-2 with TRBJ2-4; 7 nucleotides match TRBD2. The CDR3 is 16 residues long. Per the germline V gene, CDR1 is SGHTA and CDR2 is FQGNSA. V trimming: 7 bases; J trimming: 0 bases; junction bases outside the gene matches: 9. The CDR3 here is CASTAGDAPAKNIQYF. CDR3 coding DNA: TGTGCCAGCACCGCGGGGGACGCCCCAGCCAAAAACATTCAGTACTTC.

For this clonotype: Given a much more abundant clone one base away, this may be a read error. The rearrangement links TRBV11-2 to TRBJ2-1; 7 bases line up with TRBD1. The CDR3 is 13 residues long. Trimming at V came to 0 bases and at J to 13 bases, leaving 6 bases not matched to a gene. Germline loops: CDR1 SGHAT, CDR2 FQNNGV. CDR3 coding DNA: TGTGCCAGCAGCTTAGAGTCCGGGACAGAACAGTTCTTC. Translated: CASSLESGTEQFF.

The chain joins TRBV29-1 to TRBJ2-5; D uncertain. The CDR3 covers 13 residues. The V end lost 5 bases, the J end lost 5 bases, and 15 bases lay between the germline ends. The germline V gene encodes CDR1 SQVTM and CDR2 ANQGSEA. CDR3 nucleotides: TGCAGCGTTTTTCACAAGGGATTCGAGACCCAGTACTTC. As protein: CSVFHKGFETQYF.

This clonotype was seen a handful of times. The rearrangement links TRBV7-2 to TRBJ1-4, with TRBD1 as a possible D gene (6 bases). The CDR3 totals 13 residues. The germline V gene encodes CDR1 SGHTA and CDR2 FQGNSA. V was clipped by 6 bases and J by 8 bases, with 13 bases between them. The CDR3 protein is CASSTGITEKLFF. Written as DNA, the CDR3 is TGTGCCAGCAGTACAGGGATCACCGAAAAACTGTTTTTT.

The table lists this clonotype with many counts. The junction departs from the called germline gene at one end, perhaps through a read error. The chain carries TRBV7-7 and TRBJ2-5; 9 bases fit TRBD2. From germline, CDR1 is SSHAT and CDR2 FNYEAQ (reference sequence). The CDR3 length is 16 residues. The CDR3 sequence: CASSLAISGGWETQYF. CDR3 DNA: TGTGCTAGCAGCTTAGCGATTAGCGGGGGATGGGAGACCCAGTACTTC.

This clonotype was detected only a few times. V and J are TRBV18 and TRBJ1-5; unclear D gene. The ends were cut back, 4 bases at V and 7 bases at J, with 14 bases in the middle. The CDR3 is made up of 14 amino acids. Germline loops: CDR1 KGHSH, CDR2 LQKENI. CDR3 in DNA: TGTGCCAGCTCACTCCTTTCAGGCGGCCAGCCCCAGCATTTT. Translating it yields CASSLLSGGQPQHF.

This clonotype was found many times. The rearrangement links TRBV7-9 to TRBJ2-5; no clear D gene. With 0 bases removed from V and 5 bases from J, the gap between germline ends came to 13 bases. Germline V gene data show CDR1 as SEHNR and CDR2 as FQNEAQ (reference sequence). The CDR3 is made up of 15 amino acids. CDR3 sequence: CASSLAQAPGETQYF. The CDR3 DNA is TGTGCCAGCAGCTTAGCGCAGGCCCCCGGGGAGACCCAGTACTTC.

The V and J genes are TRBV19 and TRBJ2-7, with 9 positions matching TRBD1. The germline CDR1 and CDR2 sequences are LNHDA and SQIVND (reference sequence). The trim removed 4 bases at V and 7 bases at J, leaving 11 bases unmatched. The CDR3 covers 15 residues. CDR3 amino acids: CASSRNRGRSDEQYF. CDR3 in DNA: TGTGCCAGTAGTAGAAACAGGGGGCGCTCGGATGAGCAGTACTTC.

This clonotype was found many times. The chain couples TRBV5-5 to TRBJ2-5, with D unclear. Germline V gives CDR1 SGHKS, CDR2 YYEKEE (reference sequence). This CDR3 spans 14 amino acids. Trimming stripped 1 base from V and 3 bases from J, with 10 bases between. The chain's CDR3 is CASSLLGSKETQYF. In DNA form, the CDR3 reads TGTGCCAGCAGCTTGCTAGGGTCGAAAGAGACCCAGTACTTC.

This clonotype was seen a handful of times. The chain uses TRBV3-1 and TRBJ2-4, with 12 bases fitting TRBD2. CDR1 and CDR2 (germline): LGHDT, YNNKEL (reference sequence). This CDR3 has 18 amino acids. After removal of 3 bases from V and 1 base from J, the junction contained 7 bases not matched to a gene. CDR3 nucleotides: TGTGCCAGCAGCCAGGGTCCTAGCGGGGGGGCGGCCAAAAACATTCAGTACTTC. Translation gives CASSQGPSGGAAKNIQYF.

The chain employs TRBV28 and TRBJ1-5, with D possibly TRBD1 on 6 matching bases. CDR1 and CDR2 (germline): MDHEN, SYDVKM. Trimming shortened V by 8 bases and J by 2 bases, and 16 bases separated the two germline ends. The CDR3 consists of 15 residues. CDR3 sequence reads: CASEGGGFGNQPQHF. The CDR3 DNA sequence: TGTGCCAGCGAAGGGGGGGGGTTTGGCAATCAGCCCCAGCATTTT.

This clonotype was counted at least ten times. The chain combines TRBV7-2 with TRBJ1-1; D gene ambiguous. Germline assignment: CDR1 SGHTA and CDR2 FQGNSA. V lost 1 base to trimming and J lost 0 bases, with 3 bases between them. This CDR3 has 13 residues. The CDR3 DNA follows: TGTGCCAGCAGCTTAGGCATGAACACTGAAGCTTTCTTT. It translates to CASSLGMNTEAFF.

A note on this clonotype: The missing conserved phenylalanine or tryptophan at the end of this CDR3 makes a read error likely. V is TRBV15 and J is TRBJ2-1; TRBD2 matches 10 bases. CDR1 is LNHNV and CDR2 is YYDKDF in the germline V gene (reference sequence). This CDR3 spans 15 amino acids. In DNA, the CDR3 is TGTACCACCAGCAGAGCTAGCGGGGGTTGGAATGAGCAGTTCTGC. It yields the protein CTTSRASGGWNEQFC.

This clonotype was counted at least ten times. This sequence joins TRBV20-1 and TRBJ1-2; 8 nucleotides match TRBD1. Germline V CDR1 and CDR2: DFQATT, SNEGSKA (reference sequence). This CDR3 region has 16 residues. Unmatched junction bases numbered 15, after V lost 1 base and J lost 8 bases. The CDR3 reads CSARALERAGGGGYTF. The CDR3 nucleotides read TGCAGTGCTAGAGCACTCGAAAGGGCAGGGGGCGGGGGCTACACCTTC.

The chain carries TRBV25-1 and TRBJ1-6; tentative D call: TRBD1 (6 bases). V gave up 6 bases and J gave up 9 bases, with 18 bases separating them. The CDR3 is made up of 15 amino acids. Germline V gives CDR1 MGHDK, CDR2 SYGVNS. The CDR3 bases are TGTGCCAGCAGCTCAGACCACAGGGCTAGTTCACCCCTCCACTTT. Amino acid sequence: CASSSDHRASSPLHF.

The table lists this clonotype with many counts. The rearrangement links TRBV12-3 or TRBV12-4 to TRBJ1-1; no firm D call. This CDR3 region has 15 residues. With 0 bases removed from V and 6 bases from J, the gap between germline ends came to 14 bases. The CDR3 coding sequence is TGTGCCAGCAGTTTAGCGAAGGGAGGGTTTTCTGAAGCTTTCTTT. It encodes CASSLAKGGFSEAFF.

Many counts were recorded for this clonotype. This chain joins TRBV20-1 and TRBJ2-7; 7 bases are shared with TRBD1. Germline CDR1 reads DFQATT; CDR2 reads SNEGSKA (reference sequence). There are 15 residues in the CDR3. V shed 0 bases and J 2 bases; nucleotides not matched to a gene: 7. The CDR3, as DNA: TGCAGTGCTAGAGATCCGACAGGGAGCACCTACGAGCAGTACTTC. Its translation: CSARDPTGSTYEQYF.